A single sample gave rise to the 2 T cell receptor beta chains below, sequenced in a study of T cells in Graves' hyperthyroidism and ophthalmopathy. RNA transcripts served as the template for amplifying TCR beta CDR3 regions. With the HTBI primer set, the TCR CDR3 went through a first round of RT-PCR. TCRdb itself ran the multiplex PCR reads through MiXCR, one entry per CDR3 protein. This sample carries 550,000 to 600,000 distinct CDR3 sequences, 16% of them seen once, and the ten largest clones take 18%. What was sequenced was blood. The origin of the receptors is a woman aged 18-29 years with Graves' hyperthyroidism.

This clonotype has only a few counts. This chain connects TRBV6-1 to TRBJ1-1; weak D call: TRBD1 (6 bases). Germline values: CDR1 MNHNS, CDR2 SASEGT. There are 13 residues in the CDR3. V lost 3 bases to trimming and J lost 7 bases, with 12 bases between them. The CDR3: CASSESGGNEAFF. The CDR3, as DNA: TGTGCCAGCAGTGAGTCCGGGGGCAATGAAGCTTTCTTT.

This clonotype came up many times. The chain links TRBV19 to TRBJ1-1; 7 bases align to TRBD1. This CDR3 is 16 amino acids long. Germline CDR1 reads LNHDA; CDR2 reads SQIVND (reference sequence). Trimming removed 6 bases from V and 3 bases from J; junction bases left unmatched: 13. The CDR3 loop reads CASRSVGAGGHTEAFF. CDR3 nucleotides: TGTGCCAGTAGGTCGGTGGGGGCAGGGGGACACACTGAAGCTTTCTTT.